The clone carrying this T cell receptor (beta chain) was observed many times. The data were taken from a study of T cells in Graves' hyperthyroidism and ophthalmopathy. As for the study in general: Peripheral blood was secured at the point of initial diagnosis, before any treatment.

V was shortened by 3 bases and J by 6 bases, with 11 bases between the two germline ends. CDR1 and CDR2 from the germline V gene are ENHRY and SYGVKD. The CDR3 has 13 amino acids. Using RNA transcripts as the source, TCR beta CDR3 regions were amplified. HTBI primers were used for first-round RT-PCR of the TCR CDR3. TCRdb re-derived calls from the multiplex PCR reads in MiXCR, one entry per CDR3 protein. The repertoire holds fewer than 500,000 distinct CDR3 sequences, with roughly 15% as singletons. The sequenced sample was blood. The clonotype was recovered from a young man with Graves' ophthalmopathy. The rearrangement uses TRBV10-3 and TRBJ1-1, with D perhaps matching TRBD1 (5 bases). CDR3 protein: CAISDRVGAEAFF. The DNA of the CDR3 is TGTGCCATCAGTGACAGGGTGGGCGCTGAAGCTTTCTTT.